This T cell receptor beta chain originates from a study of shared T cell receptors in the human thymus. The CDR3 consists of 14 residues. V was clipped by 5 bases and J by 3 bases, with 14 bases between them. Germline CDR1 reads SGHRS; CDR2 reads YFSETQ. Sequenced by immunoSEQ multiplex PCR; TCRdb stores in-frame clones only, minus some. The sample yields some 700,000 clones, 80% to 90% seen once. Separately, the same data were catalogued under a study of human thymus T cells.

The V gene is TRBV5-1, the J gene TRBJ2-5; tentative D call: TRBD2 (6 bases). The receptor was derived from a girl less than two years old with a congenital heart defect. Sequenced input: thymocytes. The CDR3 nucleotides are TGCGCCAGCAGGGACTGGGGGGTTAAAGAGACCCAGTACTTC. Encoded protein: CASRDWGVKETQYF.